This T cell receptor beta chain was profiled in a study of blood T cell repertoires in COVID-19. Across the whole study: Both acute and convalescent COVID-19 samples were obtained from the United States, Italy and Spain.

The V gene end was trimmed by 3 bases and the J gene end by 5 bases; junction bases not matched to a gene: 7. Germline V gene sequence: CDR1 PRHDT, CDR2 FYEKMQ (reference sequence). The CDR3 is made up of 16 amino acids. How the authors handled the data: Scientists estimated how many nucleated cells there were by amplifying reference gene primers. Libraries were prepared by immunoSEQ multiplex PCR; TCRdb keeps only in-frame clonotypes and omits some of them. V and J calls plus clone size are reproduced from that table; the DNA served to infer D and trimming. The sample has 250,000 or so clones, around nine tenths seen once.

The sample consisted of peripheral blood. This sequence was found in a middle-aged man with active or convalescent COVID-19. The V gene is TRBV13, the J gene TRBJ2-5; 12 bases are shared with TRBD2. The CDR3 DNA follows: TGTGCCAGCAGCTTTTCGGCTAGCGGGAGGGGGGAGACCCAGTACTTC. Encoded protein: CASSFSASGRGETQYF.